At least ten counts were recorded for the clone carrying this T cell receptor (beta chain). This entry comes from a study of CD8+CD57+ T cells in acquired aplastic anemia. Study summary: Healthy donor CD4+ cell samples had a mean of approximately 10 million reads.

Genomic DNA templated the TCR beta VDJ and CDR3 profiling. TCRdb re-called the reads through MiXCR, storing one row per CDR3 protein. The top ten hold roughly 29% of the sample, which has roughly 200,000 distinct CDR3 sequences, roughly 55% seen once. CDR3 size: 13 residues. Trimming left V 4 bases short and J 4 bases short, with 5 bases between. The sequenced material came from sorted CD4+, CD8+, or CD8+CD57+ T cells (not recorded which) from PBMCs. The V call is TRBV12-3 or TRBV12-4, the J call TRBJ2-6, with D unclear. This clonotype was obtained from a human donor in good health. CDR3 sequence reads: CASSYRGANVLTF. In nucleotides, the CDR3 is TGTGCCAGCAGTTATAGGGGGGCCAACGTCCTGACTTTC.